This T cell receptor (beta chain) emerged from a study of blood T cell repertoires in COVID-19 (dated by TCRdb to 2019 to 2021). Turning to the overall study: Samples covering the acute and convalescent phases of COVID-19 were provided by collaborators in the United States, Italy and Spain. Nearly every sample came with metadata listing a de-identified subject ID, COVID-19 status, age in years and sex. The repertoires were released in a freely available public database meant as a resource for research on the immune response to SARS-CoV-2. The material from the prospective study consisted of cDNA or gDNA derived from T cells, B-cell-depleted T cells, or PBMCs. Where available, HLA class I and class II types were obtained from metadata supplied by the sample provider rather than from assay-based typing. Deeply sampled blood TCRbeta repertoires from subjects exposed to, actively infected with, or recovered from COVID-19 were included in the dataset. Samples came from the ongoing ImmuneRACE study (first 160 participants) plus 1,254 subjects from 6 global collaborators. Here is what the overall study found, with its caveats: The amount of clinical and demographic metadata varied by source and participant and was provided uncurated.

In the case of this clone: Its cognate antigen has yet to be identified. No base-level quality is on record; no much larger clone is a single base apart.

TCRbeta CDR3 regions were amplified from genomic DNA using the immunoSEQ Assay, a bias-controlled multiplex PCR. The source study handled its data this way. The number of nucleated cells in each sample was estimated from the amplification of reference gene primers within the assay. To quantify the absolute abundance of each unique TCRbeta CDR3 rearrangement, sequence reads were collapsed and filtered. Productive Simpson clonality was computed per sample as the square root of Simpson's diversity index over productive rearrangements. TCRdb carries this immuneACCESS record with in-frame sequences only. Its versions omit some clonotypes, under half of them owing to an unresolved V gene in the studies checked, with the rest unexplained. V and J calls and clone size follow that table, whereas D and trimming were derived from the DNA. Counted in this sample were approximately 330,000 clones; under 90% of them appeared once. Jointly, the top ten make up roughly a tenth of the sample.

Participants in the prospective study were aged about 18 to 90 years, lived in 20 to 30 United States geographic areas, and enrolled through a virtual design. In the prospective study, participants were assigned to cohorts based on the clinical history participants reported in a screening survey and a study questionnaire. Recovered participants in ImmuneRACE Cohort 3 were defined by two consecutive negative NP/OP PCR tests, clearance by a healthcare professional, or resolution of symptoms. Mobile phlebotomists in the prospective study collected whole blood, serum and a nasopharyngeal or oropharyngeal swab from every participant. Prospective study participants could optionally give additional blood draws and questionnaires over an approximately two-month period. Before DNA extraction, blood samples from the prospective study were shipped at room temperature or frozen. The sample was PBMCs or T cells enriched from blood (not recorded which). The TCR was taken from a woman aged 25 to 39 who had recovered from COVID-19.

The sequenced DNA: TGTGCCAGCAGCTCGGGACAGGGGATTGGACAGCCCCAGCATTTT. Its amino acids are CASSSGQGIGQPQHF. The rearrangement combines TRBV28 with TRBJ1-5; 10 bases in between match TRBD1. The CDR3 numbers 15 residues from cysteine through phenylalanine. The read is trimmed to its CDR3 DNA, 45 bases read in frame from base 1. Trimming removed 6 bases from V and 7 bases from J; the gene matches leave 9 bases unexplained. CDR1 and CDR2 are drawn from the germline V gene: MDHEN, SYDVKM.